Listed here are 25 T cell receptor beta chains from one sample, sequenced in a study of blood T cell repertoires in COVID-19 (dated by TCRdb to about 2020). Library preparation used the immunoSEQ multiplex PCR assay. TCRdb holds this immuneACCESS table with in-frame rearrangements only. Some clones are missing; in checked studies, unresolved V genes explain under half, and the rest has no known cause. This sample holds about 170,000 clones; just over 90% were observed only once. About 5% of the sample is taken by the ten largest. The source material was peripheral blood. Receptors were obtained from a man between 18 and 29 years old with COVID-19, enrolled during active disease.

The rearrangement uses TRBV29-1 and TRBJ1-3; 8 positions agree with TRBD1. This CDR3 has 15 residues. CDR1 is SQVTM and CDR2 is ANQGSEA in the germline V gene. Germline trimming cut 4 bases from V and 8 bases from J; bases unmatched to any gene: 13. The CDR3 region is CSVVDRTGSGHTIYF. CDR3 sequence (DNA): TGCAGCGTTGTGGACAGGACAGGGAGTGGGCACACCATATATTTT.

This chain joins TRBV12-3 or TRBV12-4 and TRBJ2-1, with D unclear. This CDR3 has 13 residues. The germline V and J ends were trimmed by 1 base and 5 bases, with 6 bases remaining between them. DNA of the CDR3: TGTGCCAGCAGTTTAGGAGTAAACAATGAGCAGTTCTTC. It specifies CASSLGVNNEQFF.

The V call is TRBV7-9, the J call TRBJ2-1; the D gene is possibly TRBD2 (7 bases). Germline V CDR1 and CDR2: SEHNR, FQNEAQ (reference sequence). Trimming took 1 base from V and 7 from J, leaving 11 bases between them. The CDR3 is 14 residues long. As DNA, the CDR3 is TGTGCCAGCAGCTTAGTGGGAGGGGGTAATGAGCAGTTCTTC. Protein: CASSLVGGGNEQFF.

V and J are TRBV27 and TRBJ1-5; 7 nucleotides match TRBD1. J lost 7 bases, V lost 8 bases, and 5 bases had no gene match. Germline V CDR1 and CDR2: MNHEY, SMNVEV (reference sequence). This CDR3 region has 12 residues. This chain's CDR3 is CASGQAQQPQHF. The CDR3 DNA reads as TGTGCCAGCGGACAGGCGCAGCAGCCCCAGCATTTT.

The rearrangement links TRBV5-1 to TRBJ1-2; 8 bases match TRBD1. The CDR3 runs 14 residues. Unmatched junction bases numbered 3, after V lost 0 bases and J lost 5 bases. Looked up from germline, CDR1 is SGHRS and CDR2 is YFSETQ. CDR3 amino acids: CASSLAGGGYGYTF. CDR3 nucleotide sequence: TGCGCCAGCAGCTTGGCAGGGGGCGGGTATGGCTACACCTTC.

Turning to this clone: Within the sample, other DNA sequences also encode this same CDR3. CDR3 DNA sequence: TGTGCCAACGTAGCGGAGAACACCGGGGAGCTGTTTTTT. This gives the protein CANVAENTGELFF. The chain uses TRBV7-2 and TRBJ2-2, with D possibly TRBD2 on 6 matching bases. The CDR3 has 13 residues. Trimming took 10 bases from V and 1 from J, leaving 10 bases between them. Germline V gives CDR1 SGHTA, CDR2 FQGNSA.

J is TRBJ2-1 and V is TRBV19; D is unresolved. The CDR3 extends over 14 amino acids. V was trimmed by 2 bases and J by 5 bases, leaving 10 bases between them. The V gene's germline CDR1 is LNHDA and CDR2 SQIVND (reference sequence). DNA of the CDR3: TGTGCCAGTAGTATAATTCTCCCTCACAATGAGCAGTTCTTC. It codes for CASSIILPHNEQFF.

CDR3 in amino acids: CASSDGPAADTQYF. The CDR3 bases are TGTGCCAGCAGTGACGGGCCAGCGGCAGATACGCAGTATTTT. This chain joins TRBV6-4 and TRBJ2-3; D perhaps matches TRBD2 (5 bases). Germline loops: CDR1 MRHNA, CDR2 SNTAGT. Trimming removed 2 bases at V and 4 bases at J, with 10 bases between. The CDR3 length is 14 residues.

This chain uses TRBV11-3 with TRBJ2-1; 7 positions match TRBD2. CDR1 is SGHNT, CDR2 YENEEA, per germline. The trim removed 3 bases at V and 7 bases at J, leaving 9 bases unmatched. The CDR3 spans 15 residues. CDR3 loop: CASSLGGSRRNEQFF. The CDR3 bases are TGTGCCAGCAGCTTGGGCGGGAGCCGTAGGAATGAGCAGTTCTTC. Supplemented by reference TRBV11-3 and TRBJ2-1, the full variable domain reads EAGVVQSPRYKIIEKKQPVAFWCNPISGHNTLYWYLQNLGQGPELLIRYENEEAVDDSQLPKDRFSAERLKGVDSTLKIQPAELGDSAVYLCASSLGGSRRNEQFFGPGTRLTVL.

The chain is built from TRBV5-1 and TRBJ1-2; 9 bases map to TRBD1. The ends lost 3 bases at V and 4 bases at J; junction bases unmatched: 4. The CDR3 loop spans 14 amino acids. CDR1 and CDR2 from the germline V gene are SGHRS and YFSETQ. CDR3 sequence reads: CASSSGQGLYGYTF. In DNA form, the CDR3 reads TGCGCCAGCAGCTCGGGACAGGGCCTCTATGGCTACACCTTC.

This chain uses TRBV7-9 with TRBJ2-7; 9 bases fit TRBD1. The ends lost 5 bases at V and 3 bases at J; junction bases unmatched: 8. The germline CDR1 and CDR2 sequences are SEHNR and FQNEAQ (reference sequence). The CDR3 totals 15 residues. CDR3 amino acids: CASSPRDRDFYEQYF. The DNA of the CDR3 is TGTGCCAGCAGCCCGAGGGACAGGGATTTCTACGAGCAGTACTTC. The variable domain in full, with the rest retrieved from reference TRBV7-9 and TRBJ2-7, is DTGVSQNPRHKITKRGQNVTFRCDPISEHNRLYWYRQTLGQGPEFLTYFQNEAQLEKSRLLSDRFSAERPKGSFSTLEIQRTEQGDSAMYLCASSPRDRDFYEQYFGPGTRLTVT.

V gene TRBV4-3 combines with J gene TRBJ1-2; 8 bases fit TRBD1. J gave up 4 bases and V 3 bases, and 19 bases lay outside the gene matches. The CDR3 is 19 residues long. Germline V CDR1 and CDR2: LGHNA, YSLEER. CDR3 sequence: CASSHAQAGGAWTGYGYTF. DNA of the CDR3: TGCGCCAGCAGCCACGCTCAGGCAGGGGGCGCTTGGACCGGCTATGGCTACACCTTC.

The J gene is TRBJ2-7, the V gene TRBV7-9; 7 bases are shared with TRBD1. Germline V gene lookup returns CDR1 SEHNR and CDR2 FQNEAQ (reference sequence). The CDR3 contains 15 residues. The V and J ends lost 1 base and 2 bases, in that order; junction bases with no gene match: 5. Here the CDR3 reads CASSLGSQGAYEQYF. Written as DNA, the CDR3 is TGTGCCAGCAGCTTAGGGAGTCAGGGGGCCTACGAGCAGTACTTC.

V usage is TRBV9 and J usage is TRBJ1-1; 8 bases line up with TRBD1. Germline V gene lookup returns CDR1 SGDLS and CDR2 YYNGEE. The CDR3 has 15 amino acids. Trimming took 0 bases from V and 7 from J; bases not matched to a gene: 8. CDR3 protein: CASSVALAGGDEAFF. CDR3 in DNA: TGTGCCAGCAGCGTAGCTCTTGCAGGGGGCGATGAAGCTTTCTTT.

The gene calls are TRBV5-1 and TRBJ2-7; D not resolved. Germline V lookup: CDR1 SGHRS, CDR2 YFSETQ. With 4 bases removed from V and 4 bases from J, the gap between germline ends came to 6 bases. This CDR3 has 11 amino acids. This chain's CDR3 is CASSPSYEQYF. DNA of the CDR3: TGCGCCAGCAGCCCGAGTTACGAGCAGTACTTC.

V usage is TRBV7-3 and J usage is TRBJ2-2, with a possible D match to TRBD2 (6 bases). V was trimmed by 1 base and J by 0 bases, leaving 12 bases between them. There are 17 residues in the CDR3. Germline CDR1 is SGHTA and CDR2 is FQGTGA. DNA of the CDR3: TGTGCCAGCAGCTTAATGCCACCGGGAGCGAACACCGGGGAGCTGTTTTTT. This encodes CASSLMPPGANTGELFF.

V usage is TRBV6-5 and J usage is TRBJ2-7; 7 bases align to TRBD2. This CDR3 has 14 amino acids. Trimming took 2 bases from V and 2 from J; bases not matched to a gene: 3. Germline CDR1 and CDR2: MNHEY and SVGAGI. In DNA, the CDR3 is TGTGCCAGCAGTTACGGGCGGGGGACCTACGAGCAGTACTTC. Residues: CASSYGRGTYEQYF.

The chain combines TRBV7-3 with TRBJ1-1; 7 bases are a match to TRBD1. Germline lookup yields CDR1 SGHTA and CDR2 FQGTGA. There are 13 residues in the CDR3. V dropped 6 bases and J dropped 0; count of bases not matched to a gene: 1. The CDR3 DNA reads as TGTGCCAGCAGGCAGGGGGTGAACACTGAAGCTTTCTTT. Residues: CASRQGVNTEAFF.

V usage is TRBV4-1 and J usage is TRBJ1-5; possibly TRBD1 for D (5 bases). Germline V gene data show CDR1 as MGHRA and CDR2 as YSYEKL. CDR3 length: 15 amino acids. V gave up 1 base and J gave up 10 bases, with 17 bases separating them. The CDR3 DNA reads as TGCGCCAGCAGCCAAGCCTTGACAGTGAGAAAACCCCAGCATTTT. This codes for CASSQALTVRKPQHF.

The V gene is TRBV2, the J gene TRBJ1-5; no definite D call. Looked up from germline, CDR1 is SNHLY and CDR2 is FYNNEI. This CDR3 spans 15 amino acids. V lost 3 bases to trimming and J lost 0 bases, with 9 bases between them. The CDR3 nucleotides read TGTGCCAGCAGTGACCGGCAGGCTAGCAATCAGCCCCAGCATTTT. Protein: CASSDRQASNQPQHF.

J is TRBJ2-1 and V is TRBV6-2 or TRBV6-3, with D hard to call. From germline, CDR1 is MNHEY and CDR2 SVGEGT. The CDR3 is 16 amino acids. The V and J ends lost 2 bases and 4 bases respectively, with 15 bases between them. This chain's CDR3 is CASSYPALKSYNEQFF. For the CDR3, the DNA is TGTGCCAGCAGTTACCCCGCACTTAAGAGTTACAATGAGCAGTTCTTC.

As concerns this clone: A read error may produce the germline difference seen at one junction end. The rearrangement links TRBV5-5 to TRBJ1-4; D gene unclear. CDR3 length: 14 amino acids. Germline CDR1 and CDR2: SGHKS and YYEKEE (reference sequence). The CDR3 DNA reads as TGTGCCAGCAGCTTGTCCCGGACTGATGAAAAACTGCTTTTT. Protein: CASSLSRTDEKLLF.

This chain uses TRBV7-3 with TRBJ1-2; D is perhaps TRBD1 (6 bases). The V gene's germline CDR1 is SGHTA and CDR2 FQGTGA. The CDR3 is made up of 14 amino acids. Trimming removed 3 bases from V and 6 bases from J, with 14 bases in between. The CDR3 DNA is TGTGCCAGCAGCTTGGCGGGGGGCGCGGATGGCTACACCTTC. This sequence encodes CASSLAGGADGYTF.

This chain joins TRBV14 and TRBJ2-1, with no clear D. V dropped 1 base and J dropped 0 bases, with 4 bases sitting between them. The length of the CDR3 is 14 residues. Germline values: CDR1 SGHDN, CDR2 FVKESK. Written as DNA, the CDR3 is TGTGCCAGCAGCCAAGTCAGCTCCTACAATGAGCAGTTCTTC. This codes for CASSQVSSYNEQFF.

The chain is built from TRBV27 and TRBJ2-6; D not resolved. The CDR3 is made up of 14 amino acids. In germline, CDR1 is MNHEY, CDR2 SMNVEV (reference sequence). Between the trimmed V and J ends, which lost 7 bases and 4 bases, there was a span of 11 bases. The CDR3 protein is CASTTYGGANVLTF. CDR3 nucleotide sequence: TGTGCCAGCACCACCTACGGGGGGGCCAACGTCCTGACTTTC.